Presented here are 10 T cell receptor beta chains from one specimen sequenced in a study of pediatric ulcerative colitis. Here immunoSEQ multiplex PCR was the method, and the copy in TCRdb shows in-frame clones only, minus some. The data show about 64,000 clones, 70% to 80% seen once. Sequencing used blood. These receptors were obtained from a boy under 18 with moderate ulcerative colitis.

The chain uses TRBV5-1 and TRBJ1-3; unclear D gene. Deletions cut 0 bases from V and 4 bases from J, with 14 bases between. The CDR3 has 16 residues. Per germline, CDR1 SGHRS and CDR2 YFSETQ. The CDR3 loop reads CASSLDRPSGGNTIYF. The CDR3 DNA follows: TGCGCCAGCAGCTTGGATAGGCCCTCGGGGGGAAACACCATATATTTT.

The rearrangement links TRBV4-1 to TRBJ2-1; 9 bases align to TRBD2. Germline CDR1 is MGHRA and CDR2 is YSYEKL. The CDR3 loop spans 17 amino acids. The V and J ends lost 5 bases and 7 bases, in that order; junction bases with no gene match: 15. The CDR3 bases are TGCGCCAGCAGCTCTCGAGGAGCTAGCGGGGTGACGAATGAGCAGTTCTTC. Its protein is CASSSRGASGVTNEQFF.

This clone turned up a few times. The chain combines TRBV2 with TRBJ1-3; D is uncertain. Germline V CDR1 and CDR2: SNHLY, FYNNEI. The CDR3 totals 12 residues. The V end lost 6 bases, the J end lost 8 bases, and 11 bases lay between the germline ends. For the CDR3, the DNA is TGTGCCAGCAGAGGTTTCGTGTACACCATATATTTT. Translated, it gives CASRGFVYTIYF.

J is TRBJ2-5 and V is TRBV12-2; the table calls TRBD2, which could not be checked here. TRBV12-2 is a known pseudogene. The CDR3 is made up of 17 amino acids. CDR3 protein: CASRSRLPRRGARTQYF. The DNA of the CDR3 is TGTGCAAGTCGCTCCCGACTCCCCCGGAGGGGCGCTCGGACCCAGTACTTC.

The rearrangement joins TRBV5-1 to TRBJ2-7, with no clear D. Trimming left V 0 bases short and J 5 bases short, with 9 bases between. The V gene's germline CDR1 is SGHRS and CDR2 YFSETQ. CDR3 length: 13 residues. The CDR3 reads CASSLAGFNEQYF. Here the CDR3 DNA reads TGCGCCAGCAGCTTGGCCGGGTTCAACGAGCAGTACTTC. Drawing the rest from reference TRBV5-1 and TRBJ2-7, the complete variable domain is KAGVTQTPRYLIKTRGQQVTLSCSPISGHRSVSWYQQTPGQGLQFLFEYFSETQRNKGNFPGRFSGRQFSNSRSEMNVSTLELGDSALYLCASSLAGFNEQYFGPGTRLTVT.

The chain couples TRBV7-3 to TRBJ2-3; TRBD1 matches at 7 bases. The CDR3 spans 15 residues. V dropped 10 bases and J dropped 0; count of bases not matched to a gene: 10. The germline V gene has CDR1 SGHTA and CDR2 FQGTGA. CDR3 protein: CATAQDRASTDTQYF. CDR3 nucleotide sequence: TGTGCCACCGCGCAAGACAGGGCAAGCACAGATACGCAGTATTTT.

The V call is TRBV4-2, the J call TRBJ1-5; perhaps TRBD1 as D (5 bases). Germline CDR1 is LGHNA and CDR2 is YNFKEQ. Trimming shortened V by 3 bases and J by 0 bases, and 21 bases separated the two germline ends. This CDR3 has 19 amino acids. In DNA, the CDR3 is TGTGCCAGCAGCCAGGCCCGGATGGGTGAGGGGAATAGCAATCAGCCCCAGCATTTT. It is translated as CASSQARMGEGNSNQPQHF.

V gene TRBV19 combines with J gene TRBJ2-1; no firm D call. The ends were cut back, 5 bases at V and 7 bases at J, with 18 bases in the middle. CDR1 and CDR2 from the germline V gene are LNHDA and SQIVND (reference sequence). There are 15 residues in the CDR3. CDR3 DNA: TGTGCCAGTAGTGAAGTAGCCGTAGTGTGGAATGAGCAGTTCTTC. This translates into CASSEVAVVWNEQFF.

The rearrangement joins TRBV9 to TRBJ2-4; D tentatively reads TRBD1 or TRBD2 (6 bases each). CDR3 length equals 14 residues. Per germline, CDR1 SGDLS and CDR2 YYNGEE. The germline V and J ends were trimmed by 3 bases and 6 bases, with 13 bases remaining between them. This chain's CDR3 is CASSAGDSGNIQYF. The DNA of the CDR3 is TGTGCCAGCAGCGCAGGGGATAGCGGAAACATTCAGTACTTC.

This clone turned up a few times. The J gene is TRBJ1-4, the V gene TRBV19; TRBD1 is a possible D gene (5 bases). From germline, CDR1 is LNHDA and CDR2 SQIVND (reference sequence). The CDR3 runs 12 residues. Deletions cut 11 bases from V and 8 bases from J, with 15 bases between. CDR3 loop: CASRGFGEKLFF. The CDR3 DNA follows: TGTGCCTCCCGGGGCTTTGGCGAAAAACTGTTTTTT.